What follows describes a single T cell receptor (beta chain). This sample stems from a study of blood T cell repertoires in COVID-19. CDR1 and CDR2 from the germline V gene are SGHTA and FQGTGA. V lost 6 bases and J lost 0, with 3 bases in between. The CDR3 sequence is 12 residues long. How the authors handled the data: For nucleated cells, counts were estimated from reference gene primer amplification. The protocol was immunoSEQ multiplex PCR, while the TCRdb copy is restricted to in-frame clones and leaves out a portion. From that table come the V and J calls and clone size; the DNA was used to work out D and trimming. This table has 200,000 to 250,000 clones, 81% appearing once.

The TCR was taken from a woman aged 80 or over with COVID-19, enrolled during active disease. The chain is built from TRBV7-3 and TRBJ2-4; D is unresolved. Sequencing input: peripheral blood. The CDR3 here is CASRLAKNIQYF. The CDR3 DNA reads TGTGCCAGCAGACTAGCCAAAAACATTCAGTACTTC.